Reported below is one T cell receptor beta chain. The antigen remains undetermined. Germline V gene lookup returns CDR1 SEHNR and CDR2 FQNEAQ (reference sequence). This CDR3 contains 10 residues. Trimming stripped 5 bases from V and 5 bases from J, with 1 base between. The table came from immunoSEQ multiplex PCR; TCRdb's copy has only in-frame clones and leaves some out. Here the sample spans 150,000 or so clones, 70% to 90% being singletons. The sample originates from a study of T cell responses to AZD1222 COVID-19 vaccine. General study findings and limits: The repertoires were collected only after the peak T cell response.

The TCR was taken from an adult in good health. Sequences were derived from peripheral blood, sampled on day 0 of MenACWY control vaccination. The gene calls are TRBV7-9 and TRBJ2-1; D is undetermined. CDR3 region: CASSNNEQFF. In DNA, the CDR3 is TGTGCCAGCAGCAACAATGAGCAGTTCTTC.